This T cell receptor (beta chain) appears in the sequencing data of a study of blood T cells in healthy people across ages. Across the whole study: About one barcoded TCR beta cDNA was captured per two T cells. Findings and limits, study-wide: Age brought a roughly linear fall in TCR beta diversity measured per million T cells.

Details on this clonotype: The antigen is unknown.

A second roughly 6 to 12 cycle PCR used barcoded and J-beta primers. TCRdb re-analysed the 5' RACE reads in MiXCR, keeping a single row per CDR3 protein. The repertoire holds under 750,000 distinct CDR3 sequences, about 45% seen once, with just under 25% in the top ten. The sequence came from a man older than 75 in good health. The sample was blood.

CDR3 in DNA: TGTGCCAGCAGACTCCTCGGAAGAGAGACCCAGTACTTC. Translation gives CASRLLGRETQYF. V gene TRBV7-2 combines with J gene TRBJ2-5; D unresolved. Trimming stripped 6 bases from V and 4 bases from J, with 12 bases between. This CDR3 is 13 amino acids long. The germline V gene has CDR1 SGHTA and CDR2 FQGNSA.